Listed below are T cell receptor beta chains from one sample, sequenced in a study of technical replicates of blood from four donors. The data were produced by immunoSEQ multiplex PCR, yet TCRdb's version contains in-frame clones alone and is incomplete. The table has roughly 93,000 clones, around 95% seen once. Sequencing input: T cells isolated from PBMCs. These receptors were taken from a human donor in good health. The CDR3 runs from the conserved cysteine through the conserved F or W. The D gene is left open where the match is weak. Rows give clone size only sometimes, using once, few, many, or a class for an expanded clone.

D gene	clone size	V gene	J gene	CDR3 DNA	CDR3 protein
TRBD1	-	TRBV13	TRBJ1-2	TGTGCCAGCAGCGAGGGGGACAGGGATTGGATCCCCTTC	CASSEGDRDWIPF
-	-	TRBV28	TRBJ2-3	TGTGCCAGCATAGAACAGGGTTGGGGCACAGATACGCAGTATTTT	CASIEQGWGTDTQYF
TRBD1	-	TRBV9	TRBJ2-3	TGTGCCAGCAGCAGGGACAGGGGGCGCACAGATACGCAGTATTTT	CASSRDRGRTDTQYF
-	-	TRBV6-6	TRBJ1-5	TGTGCCAGCAGTTACACGGGGTATAGCAATCAGCCCCAGCATTTT	CASSYTGYSNQPQHF
-	-	TRBV11-2	TRBJ2-7	TGTGCCAGCAGCTTAGATCTGTGGGGCCCCCTCTCCTACGAGCAGTACTTC	CASSLDLWGPLSYEQYF
TRBD1	-	TRBV29-1	TRBJ2-1	TGCAGCGTCGTGCCGGGACAGTACAATGAGCAGTTCTTC	CSVVPGQYNEQFF
-	-	TRBV30	TRBJ1-4	TGTGCCTGGAGTTGGTTTGAGGGTCCAACTAATGAAAAACTGTTTTTT	CAWSWFEGPTNEKLFF
TRBD1	-	TRBV13	TRBJ2-6	TGTGCCAGCAGCTTAGGTTACAGGGGGTATGGGGCCAACGTCCTGACTTTC	CASSLGYRGYGANVLTF
TRBD1	-	TRBV10-1	TRBJ1-6	TGCGCCAGCAGTGCAGGACAGGGGAATTCACCCCTCCACTTT	CASSAGQGNSPLHF
-	-	TRBV5-5	TRBJ2-7	TGTGCCAGCAGCAACCTCGGAGGGGCTAAAGGGGACTACGAGCAGTACTTC	CASSNLGGAKGDYEQYF
-	once	TRBV5-1	TRBJ1-3	TGCGCCAGCAGCTTGGCGGGTTTAACTGGAAACACCATATATTTT	CASSLAGLTGNTIYF
TRBD2	-	TRBV6-4	TRBJ2-1	TGTGCCAGCAGTGACCTAGCGGGAGAACACAATGAGCAGTTCTTC	CASSDLAGEHNEQFF
TRBD1	-	TRBV19	TRBJ1-2	TGTGCCAGTAGTATAGGTACAGGGGGCTATGGCTACACCTTC	CASSIGTGGYGYTF
-	once	TRBV11-2	TRBJ2-7	TGTGCCAGCAGCTTAGGGCACAGTTACGAGCAGTACTTC	CASSLGHSYEQYF
-	-	TRBV18	TRBJ2-6	TGTGCCAGCTCACCGGGCGGGTCCGAGGCCAACGTCCTGACTTTC	CASSPGGSEANVLTF
-	-	TRBV27	TRBJ2-3	TGTGCCAGCAGTGCATACAGGGCTACGCAGTATTTT	CASSAYRATQYF
-	-	TRBV4-1	TRBJ2-7	TGCGCCAGCAGCCAGGTCGGCTCCTACGAGCAGTACTTC	CASSQVGSYEQYF
-	once	TRBV18	TRBJ1-1	TGTGCCAGCTCACCCCTAGGCGGCAGTTCGAACACTGAAGCTTTCTTT	CASSPLGGSSNTEAFF
TRBD1	-	TRBV25-1	TRBJ2-1	TGTGCCAGCAGTCCTACTCCAGGACAGGGTGGGAGAAATGAGCAGTTCTTC	CASSPTPGQGGRNEQFF
TRBD2	-	TRBV15	TRBJ2-1	TGTGCCACCAGCAGAGAATTACGGACTAGCGAGTACAATGAGCAGTTCTTC	CATSRELRTSEYNEQFF
-	-	TRBV18	TRBJ1-1	TGTGCCAGCACCCCAGGTACGATGAACACTGAAGCTTTCTTT	CASTPGTMNTEAFF
TRBD2	-	TRBV6-5	TRBJ2-7	TGTGCCAGCAGCCGGGGACTAGCGGGATACGAGCAGTACTTC	CASSRGLAGYEQYF
-	-	TRBV5-1	TRBJ2-7	TGCGCCAGCAGCCCGGATAGCGCCTACGAGCAGTACTTC	CASSPDSAYEQYF
-	once	TRBV27	TRBJ2-7	TGTGCCAGCAGTTTAGTAGGCGGGATATTCTACGAGCAGTACTTC	CASSLVGGIFYEQYF
-	-	TRBV30	TRBJ1-5	TGTGCCTGGAGTTTGGGACTACCGAACGATCAGCCCCAGCATTTT	CAWSLGLPNDQPQHF
-	-	TRBV9	TRBJ1-5	TGTGCCAGCAGCGGAGGGGGTTGGAATCAGCCCCAGCATTTT	CASSGGGWNQPQHF
TRBD1	-	TRBV6-5	TRBJ1-2	TGTGCCAGCAGTTATGGATTCACAGGGGAGTATGGCTACACCTTC	CASSYGFTGEYGYTF
TRBD2	-	TRBV29-1	TRBJ2-5	TGCAGCGTCGACAAAGCGGGAGGAGAAGAGACCCAGTACTTC	CSVDKAGGEETQYF
TRBD1	-	TRBV6-5	TRBJ2-5	TGTGCCAGCAGTCAAGGGGGCGGGGAGACCCAGTACTTC	CASSQGGGETQYF
-	-	TRBV30	TRBJ1-2	TGTGCCTGCGGACAGCAAGGCTACACCTTC	CACGQQGYTF
-	-	TRBV27	TRBJ2-5	TGTGCCAGCAGTTTATTGTTCCCCAGGGACCAAGAGACCCAGTACTTC	CASSLLFPRDQETQYF
TRBD2	-	TRBV2	TRBJ2-7	TGTGCCAGCAGTCTAAAAGGTGCGGGAGGAGTCTACGAGCAGTACTTC	CASSLKGAGGVYEQYF
-	few	TRBV2	TRBJ1-2	TGTGCCAGCAGAATGGACAGCAACTATGGCTACACCTTC	CASRMDSNYGYTF
-	-	TRBV29-1	TRBJ2-2	TGCAGCGCTGGGGAGACAGGATCGAACACCGGGGAGCTGTTTTTT	CSAGETGSNTGELFF
TRBD1	-	TRBV14	TRBJ2-5	TGTGCCAGCAGTCTATTAAGGGACAGAATCCAAGAGACCCAGTACTTC	CASSLLRDRIQETQYF
TRBD1	-	TRBV19	TRBJ1-5	TGTGCCAGTAGTATCCAGGGACAGAATCAGCCCCAGCATTTT	CASSIQGQNQPQHF
TRBD2	-	TRBV4-1	TRBJ2-3	TGCGCCAGCAGCCAAGGGACTAGCGGGGGGGCCGATACGCAGTATTTT	CASSQGTSGGADTQYF
-	-	TRBV15	TRBJ1-6	TGTGCCACCAGCACCAAGGGAGGATGGCCCTATAATTCACCCCTCCACTTT	CATSTKGGWPYNSPLHF
-	-	TRBV5-1	TRBJ1-2	TGCGCCAGCAGCTCTGACAGAAACTACACCTTC	CASSSDRNYTF
-	-	TRBV27	TRBJ1-2	TGTGCCAGCAGTTTATCCCCAGGTTTCTATGGCTACACCTTC	CASSLSPGFYGYTF
-	-	TRBV11-2	TRBJ2-3	TGTGCCAGCAGCCCAGGGGGGCTGGGGGGTGATACGCAGTATTTT	CASSPGGLGGDTQYF
TRBD1	once	TRBV5-4	TRBJ2-7	TGTGCCAGTTCCCCAGGGACAGCTCCCTACGAGCAGTACTTC	CASSPGTAPYEQYF
TRBD2	-	TRBV18	TRBJ2-6	TGTGCCAGCTCACCAGTAGCGGGGGCTGGGGCCAACGTCCTGACTTTC	CASSPVAGAGANVLTF
TRBD2	-	TRBV11-2	TRBJ2-2	TGTGCCAGCAGCTGGTCTAGCGGGAGTGTTTCCGGGGAGCTGTTTTTT	CASSWSSGSVSGELFF
-	few	TRBV6-1	TRBJ1-1	TGTGCCGCGAGAGGTCAGCAATTCACTGAAGCTTTCTTT	CAARGQQFTEAFF
TRBD2	-	TRBV5-8	TRBJ2-1	TGTGCCAGCAGCTTGGGGGCCGGGACTAGCGGCTACAATGAGCAGTTCTTC	CASSLGAGTSGYNEQFF
-	-	TRBV10-2	TRBJ2-5	TGCGCCAGCAGTGAGCCGCCAGGGATAGAGACCCAGTACTTC	CASSEPPGIETQYF
-	-	TRBV7-9	TRBJ1-2	TGTGCCAGCAGCCTTGGGGGGGATAGAGGCTATGGCTACACCTTC	CASSLGGDRGYGYTF
-	-	TRBV10-1	TRBJ2-5	TGCGCCAGCAGTGAGTCAGGGGTGTGGGAGACCCAGTACTTC	CASSESGVWETQYF
-	-	TRBV2	TRBJ2-1	TGTGCCAGCAGTGATAGTTTAGCAATCGTGGATGAGCAGTTCTTC	CASSDSLAIVDEQFF
-	-	TRBV27	TRBJ2-2	TGTGCCAGCAGTTTATCGGCGCGATTTACTAGCCCCGGGAACACCGGGGAGCTGTTTTTT	CASSLSARFTSPGNTGELFF
TRBD1	-	TRBV19	TRBJ1-5	TGTGCCAGTAGTAGCATCCCGGGACAGGGAGGCAATCAGCCCCAGCATTTT	CASSSIPGQGGNQPQHF
TRBD2	once	TRBV5-4	TRBJ2-1	TGTGCCAGCAGATTCCGGGGGGGCGGTAACAATGAGCAGTTCTTC	CASRFRGGGNNEQFF
-	few	TRBV28	TRBJ1-1	TGTGCCAGCTATGGGGGCGTGAACACTGAAGCTTTCTTT	CASYGGVNTEAFF
-	-	TRBV4-1	TRBJ2-1	TGCGCCAGCAGCCAAGATCATGAGTACAATGAGCAGTTCTTC	CASSQDHEYNEQFF